The 27 T cell receptor beta chains reported below all come from one sample, sequenced in a study of cytomegalovirus exposure and HLA in healthy donors. This PCR relied on a set of 60 Vbeta primers and 13 Jbeta primers. Produced via immunoSEQ multiplex PCR; TCRdb's table is partial and in-frame only. This table holds 75,000 to 100,000 clones. The sequencing input was PBMCs. The receptors originated from a woman aged 60 to 75 in good health and CMV-seronegative.

The V and J genes are TRBV29-1 and TRBJ2-6; 9 positions match TRBD1. CDR1 and CDR2 from the germline V gene are SQVTM and ANQGSEA. The CDR3 length is 16 residues. CDR3 loop: CSGHGTGTSGANVLTF. For the CDR3, the DNA is TGCAGTGGGCATGGGACAGGGACCTCTGGGGCCAACGTCCTGACTTTC.

The V gene is TRBV19, the J gene TRBJ1-5; D might be TRBD1 (5 bases). This CDR3 comprises 15 residues. The V gene's germline CDR1 is LNHDA and CDR2 SQIVND (reference sequence). The ends were cut back, 11 bases at V and 7 bases at J, with 24 bases in the middle. The CDR3 DNA follows: TGTGCCGGGGCTCAGTCGGGGGGACGAGGGCAGCCCCAGCATTTT. The encoded protein is CAGAQSGGRGQPQHF.

The chain uses TRBV4-2 and TRBJ2-7; 8 bases are a match to TRBD1. V lost 0 bases and J lost 5; bases outside the gene matches: 6. The CDR3 loop spans 15 amino acids. Germline lookup yields CDR1 LGHNA and CDR2 YNFKEQ. CDR3 region: CASSQELAGGDEQYF. CDR3 DNA: TGTGCCAGCAGCCAAGAGCTGGCAGGGGGCGACGAGCAGTACTTC.

V gene TRBV28 combines with J gene TRBJ2-7; possible D gene TRBD2, 5 bases. The V end lost 2 bases, the J end lost 5 bases, and 10 bases lay between the germline ends. Germline assignment: CDR1 MDHEN and CDR2 SYDVKM. This CDR3 is built from 13 residues. CDR3 sequence reads: CASSLILGDEQYF. DNA for the CDR3: TGTGCCAGCAGTTTAATACTCGGGGACGAGCAGTACTTC.

This chain uses TRBV7-3 with TRBJ2-7, with 7 bases identical to TRBD1. V gave up 0 bases and J gave up 5 bases; unmatched junction bases: 7. The CDR3 length is 15 residues. CDR1 and CDR2 from the germline V gene are SGHTA and FQGTGA. The CDR3 here is CASSLTSQGYHEQYF. The CDR3, as DNA: TGTGCCAGCAGCTTAACGTCACAGGGGTACCACGAGCAGTACTTC. The full variable domain, with the rest looked up from reference TRBV7-3 and TRBJ2-7, is GAGVSQTPSNKVTEKGKYVELRCDPISGHTALYWYRQSLGQGPEFLIYFQGTGAADDSGLPNDRFFAVRPEGSVSTLKIQRTERGDSAVYLCASSLTSQGYHEQYFGPGTRLTVT.

The chain couples TRBV4-2 to TRBJ1-2; 9 nucleotides agree with TRBD1. V was pared by 0 bases and J by 8 bases, with 7 bases of the junction left unmatched. The CDR3 loop spans 15 amino acids. The germline gives CDR1 LGHNA, CDR2 YNFKEQ. The CDR3 bases are TGTGCCAGCAGCCAAGAGTGGACAGGGGTTTTAGGCTACACCTTC. It specifies CASSQEWTGVLGYTF.

The V gene is TRBV7-8, the J gene TRBJ2-7, with D tentatively TRBD2 (6 bases). The CDR3 is 16 residues long. CDR1 SGHVS and CDR2 FQNEAQ come from the germline V gene. Trimming cost V 4 bases and J 4 bases, with 20 bases left between them. The CDR3 nucleotides read TGTGCCAGCAGCTCTTCCAAGGGTGGGGGAGGATACGAGCAGTACTTC. It translates to CASSSSKGGGGYEQYF.

The chain joins TRBV5-6 to TRBJ2-5; weak D call: TRBD2 (5 bases). Trimming stripped 1 base from V and 4 bases from J, with 8 bases between. There are 13 residues in the CDR3. Germline V gene lookup returns CDR1 SGHDT and CDR2 YYEEEE. CDR3 nucleotides: TGTGCCAGCAGCTTGAGAGAGGGAGAGACCCAGTACTTC. Residues: CASSLREGETQYF.

The chain links TRBV7-3 to TRBJ2-6, with D perhaps TRBD1 (5 bases). CDR3 length: 16 amino acids. The germline V gene encodes CDR1 SGHTA and CDR2 FQGTGA. V was clipped by 2 bases and J by 0 bases, with 8 bases between them. The CDR3 DNA follows: TGTGCCAGCAGCTTAGCAGGGAACTCTGGGGCCAACGTCCTGACTTTC. Translated: CASSLAGNSGANVLTF.

The chain joins TRBV27 to TRBJ1-1, with TRBD1 identical over 7 bases. The junction had 11 bases not matched to a gene; V was cut back by 5 bases and J by 5 bases. Germline V gene data show CDR1 as MNHEY and CDR2 as SMNVEV (reference sequence). The CDR3 spans 15 residues. In DNA, the CDR3 is TGTGCCAGCAGTCCCCTCCAGGGGGGAAGGACTGAAGCTTTCTTT. Its protein is CASSPLQGGRTEAFF.

The chain couples TRBV7-8 to TRBJ2-5, with 8 bases identical to TRBD2. Germline V gene sequence: CDR1 SGHVS, CDR2 FQNEAQ. V shed 7 bases, J shed 0 bases, and the junction held 4 bases outside the gene matches. This CDR3 is built from 14 residues. CDR3 in amino acids: CASTLAGYQETQYF. The DNA of the CDR3 is TGTGCCAGCACGCTAGCGGGCTACCAAGAGACCCAGTACTTC.

The rearrangement uses TRBV5-1 and TRBJ2-1; TRBD2 matches 15 bases. The CDR3 runs to 17 residues. Germline trimming cut 1 base from V and 9 bases from J; bases unmatched to any gene: 8. The germline CDR1 and CDR2 sequences are SGHRS and YFSETQ. The CDR3 reads CASSLWRGLAGGGEQFF. For the CDR3, the DNA is TGCGCCAGCAGCTTGTGGCGCGGACTAGCGGGAGGGGGTGAGCAGTTCTTC. Together with reference TRBV5-1 and TRBJ2-1, the CDR3 gives the full variable domain: KAGVTQTPRYLIKTRGQQVTLSCSPISGHRSVSWYQQTPGQGLQFLFEYFSETQRNKGNFPGRFSGRQFSNSRSEMNVSTLELGDSALYLCASSLWRGLAGGGEQFFGPGTRLTVL.

The chain combines TRBV6-1 with TRBJ1-2; 7 nucleotides line up with TRBD1. The trim removed 7 bases at V and 2 bases at J, leaving 1 base unmatched. CDR1 and CDR2 from the germline V gene are MNHNS and SASEGT. There are 12 residues in the CDR3. The CDR3 DNA follows: TGTGCCAGCATGGGACAGAACTATGGCTACACCTTC. It encodes CASMGQNYGYTF.

The chain is built from TRBV28 and TRBJ2-2; 8 bases are shared with TRBD1. The CDR3 is made up of 14 amino acids. Trimming removed 8 bases from V and 1 base from J; junction bases left unmatched: 3. Germline V gene data show CDR1 as MDHEN and CDR2 as SYDVKM. The CDR3 region has the DNA TGTGCCAGCCAGGGGACAGGGAACACCGGGGAGCTGTTTTTT. It specifies CASQGTGNTGELFF.

The chain carries TRBV25-1 and TRBJ1-2, with 7 bases that match TRBD1. The CDR3 consists of 15 residues. V gave up 2 bases and J gave up 4 bases; unmatched junction bases: 7. CDR1 is MGHDK, CDR2 SYGVNS, per germline. CDR3 DNA: TGTGCCAGCAGTGAAGGAGAGGGGGCGAGCTATGGCTACACCTTC. Amino acids: CASSEGEGASYGYTF.

This chain joins TRBV6-5 and TRBJ1-2, with TRBD1 as a possible D gene (6 bases). CDR1 is MNHEY, CDR2 SVGAGI, per germline. This CDR3 comprises 15 residues. V gave up 6 bases and J gave up 7 bases, with 21 bases separating them. DNA of the CDR3: TGTGCCAGCAGACCGCCGGGGGGGCTAGGTATTGGCTACACCTTC. It yields the protein CASRPPGGLGIGYTF.

V and J are TRBV11-2 and TRBJ1-4; D gene unclear. CDR3 length: 16 residues. Germline values: CDR1 SGHAT, CDR2 FQNNGV. V was pared by 2 bases and J by 3 bases, with 13 bases between. The CDR3: CASSLRERLANEKLFF. The CDR3 DNA is TGTGCCAGCAGCTTACGGGAGCGGCTAGCTAATGAAAAACTGTTTTTT. Full variable domain (rest looked up from reference TRBV11-2 and TRBJ1-4): EAGVAQSPRYKIIEKRQSVAFWCNPISGHATLYWYQQILGQGPKLLIQFQNNGVVDDSQLPKDRFSAERLKGVDSTLKIQPAKLEDSAVYLCASSLRERLANEKLFFGSGTQLSVL.

The chain recombines TRBV7-6 with TRBJ2-1, with 10 bases lining up with TRBD2. Looked up from germline, CDR1 is SGHVS and CDR2 is FNYEAQ. V shed 4 bases, J shed 10 bases, and the junction held 7 bases outside the gene matches. This CDR3 comprises 14 residues. CDR3 sequence: CASSSSTSGFEQFF. CDR3 in DNA: TGTGCCAGCAGCTCCTCGACTAGCGGGTTCGAGCAGTTCTTC.

V gene TRBV6-6 combines with J gene TRBJ2-2, with D possibly being TRBD2 (5 bases). This CDR3 has 14 amino acids. Germline V gives CDR1 MNHNY, CDR2 SVGAGI (reference sequence). Trimming took 8 bases from V and 1 from J, leaving 11 bases between them. This chain's CDR3 is CASYRGQNTGELFF. The CDR3 region has the DNA TGTGCCAGCTACCGGGGTCAGAACACCGGGGAGCTGTTTTTT.

The V call is TRBV11-2, the J call TRBJ2-1; D call uncertain. Trimming removed 4 bases from V and 0 bases from J, with 13 bases in between. The germline CDR1 and CDR2 sequences are SGHAT and FQNNGV. The CDR3 spans 16 residues. The DNA for the CDR3 is TGTGCCAGCAGCTCGCCGATAGAGATCTCCTACAATGAGCAGTTCTTC. Translating gives CASSSPIEISYNEQFF.

The V and J genes are TRBV19 and TRBJ2-4, with a weak D call TRBD1 (5 bases). Per germline, CDR1 LNHDA and CDR2 SQIVND (reference sequence). The CDR3 has 15 residues. V dropped 5 bases and J dropped 4 bases, with 15 bases sitting between them. The CDR3 sequence: CASSPNPTEKNIQYF. CDR3 DNA: TGTGCCAGTAGTCCAAACCCGACAGAGAAAAACATTCAGTACTTC.

This chain connects TRBV29-1 to TRBJ2-1; 12 bases align to TRBD2. In germline, CDR1 is SQVTM, CDR2 ANQGSEA. The CDR3 contains 16 residues. The V segment lost 3 bases and the J segment 7 bases; nucleotides outside the gene matches: 10. CDR3 sequence reads: CSVEGGLAGRRNEQFF. The DNA of the CDR3 is TGCAGCGTTGAGGGGGGACTAGCGGGCCGCCGTAATGAGCAGTTCTTC.

CDR3 protein: CASSSGLAGGTDTQYF. CDR3 coding DNA: TGTGCCAGCAGTTCCGGACTAGCGGGGGGCACAGATACGCAGTATTTT. This chain connects TRBV27 to TRBJ2-3; 13 bases agree with TRBD2. The CDR3 is made up of 16 amino acids. Germline lookup yields CDR1 MNHEY and CDR2 SMNVEV (reference sequence). V was clipped by 4 bases and J by 1 base; unmatched bases: 2.

The chain employs TRBV5-6 and TRBJ1-1; 10 bases line up with TRBD1. Germline values: CDR1 SGHDT, CDR2 YYEEEE. V lost 5 bases to trimming and J lost 3 bases; unmatched junction nucleotides: 7. This CDR3 region has 15 residues. The CDR3 region has the DNA TGTGCCAGCAGTTTGACCGGGACAGGGGACACTGAAGCTTTCTTT. Protein sequence: CASSLTGTGDTEAFF.

The chain joins TRBV28 to TRBJ2-7, with D possibly TRBD2 on 6 matching bases. The CDR3 is 14 residues long. V was shortened by 3 bases and J by 5 bases, with 14 bases between the two germline ends. Germline V lookup: CDR1 MDHEN, CDR2 SYDVKM. CDR3 DNA: TGTGCCAGCAGTTTTGGAGGGAGTCGCCACGAGCAGTACTTC. This encodes CASSFGGSRHEQYF.

A remark on this clone: Mismatch with germline at one junction end may stem from a read error. V is TRBV5-1 and J is TRBJ1-4; TRBD1 agrees at 7 bases. The CDR3 runs to 14 residues. Germline values: CDR1 SGHRS, CDR2 YFSETQ. DNA for the CDR3: TGCGCCAGCGGAACAGGGGTGGAGAATGACAAACTGTTTTTT. It specifies CASGTGVENDKLFF. Full variable domain (outside the CDR3, taken from reference TRBV5-1 and TRBJ1-4): KAGVTQTPRYLIKTRGQQVTLSCSPISGHRSVSWYQQTPGQGLQFLFEYFSETQRNKGNFPGRFSGRQFSNSRSEMNVSTLELGDSALYLCASGTGVENDKLFFGSGTQLSVL.

The chain links TRBV2 to TRBJ1-5, with D possibly TRBD1 on 5 matching bases. This CDR3 spans 13 amino acids. The V gene's germline CDR1 is SNHLY and CDR2 FYNNEI. The V end lost 6 bases, the J end lost 5 bases, and 11 bases lay between the germline ends. The CDR3 DNA sequence: TGTGCCAGCAGAAGAACAGGAGATCAGCCCCAGCATTTT. Translation: CASRRTGDQPQHF.